The sequence of this TCR beta chain was determined in a study of identical twins. This clonotype was found a few times. TCRdb independently ran MiXCR on the 5' RACE reads; one entry per CDR3 protein. The sample lists a few hundred thousand distinct CDR3 sequences, 15% to 20% occurring once. In germline, CDR1 is SGHRS, CDR2 YFSETQ. The CDR3 contains 13 residues. V shed 0 bases and J shed 7 bases, with 10 bases lying between them. The donor group consisted entirely of healthy Caucasians. The clonotype comes from a man aged 50-59 years in good health. J is TRBJ1-1 and V is TRBV5-1; D unclear. Source material: naive T cells sorted from blood. The CDR3 DNA reads TGCGCCAGCAGCTTGGCCGGCAGCTTTGAAGCTTTCTTT. Protein: CASSLAGSFEAFF.